This TCR beta chain was obtained from a study of PD-1 blockade in classical Hodgkin lymphoma. Findings and caveats of the study: It was CD4+ TCR diversity, not CD8+, that rose significantly by C4D1.

As to this clone: Its antigen is as yet unknown.

CDR3 size: 15 residues. Germline V lookup: CDR1 SGHTA, CDR2 FQGNSA. With 1 base removed from V and 7 bases from J, the gap between germline ends came to 13 bases. All patients experienced relapse after autologous stem cell transplantation, and brentuximab vedotin exposure was variable. The table came from immunoSEQ multiplex PCR; TCRdb's copy has only in-frame clones and leaves some out. Found here are more than 30,000 clones, roughly 82% of them singletons; the top ten hold 30% to 35%. The sample consisted of peripheral blood mononuclear cells (PBMCs), taken at baseline. The chain is built from TRBV7-2 and TRBJ1-4, with D possibly matching TRBD1 (6 bases). This clonotype originated in a human donor with classical Hodgkin lymphoma. For the CDR3, the DNA is TGTGCCAGCAGCTTAGGCGGCGCGGGGGCTGAAAAACTGTTTTTT. Translated: CASSLGGAGAEKLFF.